The 15 T cell receptor beta chains listed next were all sequenced from one sample in a study of monozygotic twins with inflammatory bowel disease. One entry per CDR3 protein, without DNA, is what TCRdb gives after re-calling the 5' RACE reads. The table lists more than 300,000 distinct CDR3 sequences. Sequencing used blood. All receptors come from a human donor with ulcerative colitis or Crohn's disease, or a healthy co-twin of an affected twin (not recorded which).

The chain links TRBV6-6 to TRBJ1-2. Germline-derived CDR1 and CDR2 are MNHNY and SVGAGI (reference sequence). The CDR3 length is 12 residues. CDR3 protein: CASSYMGYGYTF.

The V and J genes are TRBV20-1 and TRBJ2-3; TCRdb's D call of TRBD2 is untestable without DNA. Germline CDR1 reads DFQATT; CDR2 reads SNEGSKA (reference sequence). The CDR3 is 14 residues long. The CDR3 spells CSARLAGRTDTQYF.

The V call is TRBV5-1, the J call TRBJ2-1; TCRdb designates TRBD1, a call that cannot be tested without DNA. Germline lookup yields CDR1 SGHRS and CDR2 YFSETQ. CDR3 size: 15 residues. CDR3 protein: CASSLVGGSYNEQFF.

V usage is TRBV7-9 and J usage is TRBJ2-1; checking the TCRdb D call of TRBD1 is not possible without DNA. This CDR3 has 15 residues. Germline V gives CDR1 SEHNR, CDR2 FQNEAQ (reference sequence). The CDR3 spells CASSRDVSWVNEQFF. Together with reference TRBV7-9 and TRBJ2-1, the CDR3 gives the full variable domain: DTGVSQNPRHKITKRGQNVTFRCDPISEHNRLYWYRQTLGQGPEFLTYFQNEAQLEKSRLLSDRFSAERPKGSFSTLEIQRTEQGDSAMYLCASSRDVSWVNEQFFGPGTRLTVL.

The chain links TRBV6-2 or TRBV6-3 to TRBJ2-1; TCRdb gives TRBD1 as the D gene, but with no DNA this cannot be confirmed. The CDR3 extends over 16 amino acids. The V gene's germline CDR1 is MNHEY and CDR2 SVGEGT. CDR3 amino acids: CASSSGTGGGKNEQFF.

The chain recombines TRBV28 with TRBJ2-1. The CDR3 consists of 11 residues. Germline assignment: CDR1 MDHEN and CDR2 SYDVKM. The chain's CDR3 is CASSLLQHQFF.

The rearrangement uses TRBV10-3 and TRBJ2-7. This CDR3 has 15 residues. Germline V gene lookup returns CDR1 ENHRY and CDR2 SYGVKD. CDR3 in amino acids: CAISESDRLTYEQYF.

The V and J genes are TRBV29-1 and TRBJ1-4. This CDR3 comprises 15 residues. Germline loops: CDR1 SQVTM, CDR2 ANQGSEA. CDR3 amino acids: CSVEGVLGSNEKLFF.

The J gene is TRBJ2-6, the V gene TRBV9; TCRdb's D gene call, TRBD1, goes unchecked for lack of DNA. CDR1 SGDLS and CDR2 YYNGEE come from the germline V gene. The CDR3 covers 18 residues. CDR3 in amino acids: CASSVVSVFGSGANVLTF. Supplemented by reference TRBV9 and TRBJ2-6, the full variable domain reads DSGVTQTPKHLITATGQRVTLRCSPRSGDLSVYWYQQSLDQGLQFLIQYYNGEERAKGNILERFSAQQFPDLHSELNLSSLELGDSALYFCASSVVSVFGSGANVLTFGAGSRLTVL.

This chain uses TRBV4-2 with TRBJ2-3; the TCRdb D gene call, TRBD2, has no DNA to confirm it. Looked up from germline, CDR1 is LGHNA and CDR2 is YNFKEQ. The CDR3 totals 20 residues. CDR3 protein: CASSHYGLAGEDGGPDTQYF.

The chain recombines TRBV20-1 with TRBJ2-3. This CDR3 region has 12 residues. The V gene's germline CDR1 is DFQATT and CDR2 SNEGSKA (reference sequence). The CDR3 protein is CSASGSTDTQYF.

The chain couples TRBV5-6 to TRBJ2-5; as DNA is missing, the TRBD1 call by TCRdb cannot be tested. Germline CDR1 is SGHDT and CDR2 is YYEEEE. There are 15 residues in the CDR3. The CDR3 sequence is CASSLVSGTQETQYF.

The rearrangement links TRBV6-4 to TRBJ1-3. Germline CDR1 and CDR2: MRHNA and SNTAGT. This CDR3 contains 14 residues. CDR3 in amino acids: CASSPTFSGNTIYF.

The chain combines TRBV7-2 with TRBJ2-1; TCRdb's assignment of TRBD2 cannot be checked, as there is no DNA. CDR3 length: 14 residues. CDR1 is SGHTA and CDR2 is FQGNSA in the germline V gene. The CDR3 is CASSFGTSGLEQFF.

The V and J genes are TRBV7-2 and TRBJ2-1; with no DNA, the TCRdb D assignment of TRBD2 cannot be verified. Germline CDR1 is SGHTA and CDR2 is FQGNSA. This CDR3 is 16 amino acids long. The CDR3 here is CASSFAGLAAYNEQFF.